These 19 T cell receptor beta chains were sequenced from one sample in a study of beta chain features in type 1 diabetes. The authors reverse transcribed all of the isolated RNA, so sequencing captured expressed TCRB transcripts. The repertoire was sequenced with immunoSEQ multiplex PCR; TCRdb's copy has only in-frame clones and lacks some. This repertoire shows some 360,000 clones, about 20% found once; its top ten account for approximately 0.046%. Material for sequencing was naive CD4+ T cells from blood. These receptor sequences come from a woman younger than 35 in good health.

The V gene is TRBV7-9, the J gene TRBJ2-7, with D perhaps matching TRBD2 (5 bases). The V and J ends lost 0 bases and 4 bases respectively, with 7 bases between them. Germline V gene data show CDR1 as SEHNR and CDR2 as FQNEAQ (reference sequence). This CDR3 has 13 amino acids. The DNA for the CDR3 is TGTGCCAGCAGCTTAGCCGGGGAGTACGAGCAGTACTTC. Its protein is CASSLAGEYEQYF.

This clone was counted between two and nine times. V gene TRBV5-1 combines with J gene TRBJ1-4; D not resolved. The CDR3 loop spans 13 amino acids. V gave up 4 bases and J gave up 8 bases, with 12 bases separating them. The germline V gene encodes CDR1 SGHRS and CDR2 YFSETQ. CDR3 sequence: CASSLGQEEKLFF. The CDR3 nucleotides are TGCGCCAGCAGCCTAGGCCAAGAGGAAAAACTGTTTTTT.

The chain combines TRBV5-1 with TRBJ2-7, with TRBD2 matching over 9 bases. This CDR3 has 15 residues. Germline V gene sequence: CDR1 SGHRS, CDR2 YFSETQ. The trim removed 1 base at V and 2 bases at J, leaving 4 bases unmatched. The CDR3 sequence is CASSLSSGSAYEQYF. In DNA form, the CDR3 reads TGCGCCAGCAGCTTGAGTAGCGGGAGTGCCTACGAGCAGTACTTC.

This clone has more than one count but fewer than ten. This sequence joins TRBV6-5 and TRBJ2-3, with D unclear. This CDR3 region has 10 residues. Germline-derived CDR1 and CDR2 are MNHEY and SVGAGI. V was pared by 7 bases and J by 5 bases, with 4 bases between. CDR3 sequence reads: CASTGDTQYF. The CDR3 nucleotides are TGTGCCAGCACGGGAGATACGCAGTATTTT.

V usage is TRBV18 and J usage is TRBJ1-4; 7 nucleotides match TRBD1. The germline V gene has CDR1 KGHSH and CDR2 LQKENI. Losses at the gene ends were 3 bases for V and 8 bases for J; bases not matched to a gene: 9. This CDR3 spans 15 amino acids. The CDR3 DNA reads as TGTGCCAGCTCACCTACAGAGGGGGCCTGGGAAAAACTGTTTTTT. Translating it yields CASSPTEGAWEKLFF.

This clone turned up a few times. This CDR3 reads CASSEETGPREQYF. The CDR3 DNA reads as TGTGCCAGCAGTGAAGAGACAGGACCTCGCGAGCAGTACTTC. This chain joins TRBV6-1 and TRBJ2-7; possibly TRBD1 for D (6 bases). This CDR3 contains 14 residues. CDR1 MNHNS and CDR2 SASEGT come from the germline V gene. The ends were cut back, 1 base at V and 6 bases at J, with 13 bases in the middle.

This clone has a handful of counts. This chain connects TRBV11-2 to TRBJ2-1; the match to TRBD2 covers 8 bases. Trimming took 5 bases from V and 12 from J; bases not matched to a gene: 6. This CDR3 has 12 residues. CDR1 SGHAT and CDR2 FQNNGV come from the germline V gene. The CDR3 loop reads CASSPIAGWQFF. The CDR3 DNA is TGTGCCAGCAGCCCCATAGCGGGGTGGCAGTTCTTC.

The chain combines TRBV29-1 with TRBJ2-7; a weak D match, TRBD1 (5 bases). Trimming cost V 7 bases and J 0 bases, with 13 bases left between them. The CDR3 is 13 amino acids. Germline V gene lookup returns CDR1 SQVTM and CDR2 ANQGSEA. The CDR3 reads CSAQGASSYEQYF. As DNA, the CDR3 is TGCAGCGCACAAGGGGCGAGCTCCTACGAGCAGTACTTC.

The CDR3, as DNA: TGTGCCAGCAGCGTAGGGGGGCCTAATGAAAAACTGTTTTTT. Its protein is CASSVGGPNEKLFF. The gene calls are TRBV9 and TRBJ1-4; possibly TRBD1 for D (6 bases). V dropped 0 bases and J dropped 3 bases, with 6 bases sitting between them. The CDR3 length is 14 residues. Germline CDR1 is SGDLS and CDR2 is YYNGEE.

This clone showed up just a few times. The CDR3 protein is CASSPTSGGVVGQYF. The CDR3 nucleotides read TGTGCCAGCAGCCCGACTAGCGGGGGGGTAGTTGGGCAGTATTTT. The chain links TRBV6-5 to TRBJ2-3, with 14 bases identical to TRBD2. The V gene's germline CDR1 is MNHEY and CDR2 SVGAGI. V dropped 6 bases and J dropped 11; count of bases not matched to a gene: 10. The CDR3 consists of 15 residues.

The chain combines TRBV9 with TRBJ2-1; 9 bases agree with TRBD2. This CDR3 contains 18 residues. Trimming removed 2 bases from V and 2 bases from J; junction bases left unmatched: 11. Germline V gene lookup returns CDR1 SGDLS and CDR2 YYNGEE. The CDR3 DNA sequence: TGTGCCAGCAGCGTCGGGACTAGCCCCGTATCCCCCTACAATGAGCAGTTCTTC. Protein: CASSVGTSPVSPYNEQFF.

This chain links TRBV5-4 with TRBJ2-1, with 10 bases aligning to TRBD2. CDR3 length equals 15 residues. Unmatched junction bases numbered 9, after V lost 2 bases and J lost 10 bases. Germline CDR1 reads SGHNT; CDR2 reads YYREEE (reference sequence). CDR3 DNA sequence: TGTGCCAGCAGCTTAGGAGCGGGAGGGCCTCGGGAGCAGTTCTTC. Its protein product is CASSLGAGGPREQFF.

There are a few counts of this clone. This rearrangement joins TRBV9 to TRBJ1-2; D not certain. The CDR3 spans 13 residues. Trimming removed 0 bases at V and 6 bases at J, with 9 bases between. Germline V gene data show CDR1 as SGDLS and CDR2 as YYNGEE. The DNA of the CDR3 is TGTGCCAGCAGCGTAGCCGCCGGGGATGGCTACACCTTC. Residues: CASSVAAGDGYTF.

Only a few counts were recorded for this clone. The chain is built from TRBV7-2 and TRBJ2-2, with D perhaps TRBD1 (5 bases). Germline CDR1 reads SGHTA; CDR2 reads FQGNSA. This CDR3 comprises 15 residues. V was pared by 5 bases and J by 4 bases, with 14 bases between. This chain's CDR3 is CASSPSGAITGELFF. The CDR3 nucleotides read TGTGCCAGCAGCCCTAGTGGGGCGATCACCGGGGAGCTGTTTTTT.

Only a few counts were recorded for this clone. V and J are TRBV29-1 and TRBJ2-3; TRBD2 agrees at 8 bases. This CDR3 contains 13 residues. The trim removed 4 bases at V and 7 bases at J, leaving 7 bases unmatched. Germline V CDR1 and CDR2: SQVTM, ANQGSEA. CDR3 residues: CSVAGGGRNTQYF. The CDR3 DNA follows: TGCAGCGTTGCCGGGGGGGGCCGTAATACGCAGTATTTT.

Notes on this clone: This CDR3 is also generated by other DNA sequences in the sample. The chain recombines TRBV5-1 with TRBJ2-7; TRBD1 matches 9 bases. This CDR3 region has 14 residues. The junction had 0 bases not matched to a gene; V was cut back by 0 bases and J by 2 bases. Per the germline V gene, CDR1 is SGHRS and CDR2 is YFSETQ. CDR3 coding DNA: TGCGCCAGCAGCTTGGGACAGGGGGCCTACGAGCAGTACTTC. It yields the protein CASSLGQGAYEQYF.

There are a few counts of this clone. The rearrangement links TRBV28 to TRBJ2-5, with D perhaps matching TRBD2 (5 bases). CDR1 and CDR2 (germline): MDHEN, SYDVKM. Between the trimmed V and J ends, which lost 4 bases and 5 bases, there was a span of 11 bases. The CDR3 spans 13 residues. CDR3 coding DNA: TGTGCCAGCAGTTACGGACTTGGGGAGACCCAGTACTTC. Translating it yields CASSYGLGETQYF.

The rearrangement uses TRBV25-1 and TRBJ1-1; 10 bases agree with TRBD1. V shed 4 bases and J 3 bases; nucleotides not matched to a gene: 2. This CDR3 comprises 14 residues. Germline assignment: CDR1 MGHDK and CDR2 SYGVNS. CDR3 coding DNA: TGTGCCAGCAGTGGTGGGACAGGGGACACTGAAGCTTTCTTT. Translation: CASSGGTGDTEAFF.

This CDR3 reads CASSLTSGPAEQYF. CDR3 DNA sequence: TGTGCCAGCAGCTTAACGTCTGGGCCTGCCGAGCAGTACTTC. The chain has TRBV7-9 and TRBJ2-7; D not certain. The CDR3 runs to 14 residues. From germline, CDR1 is SEHNR and CDR2 FQNEAQ (reference sequence). Trimming took 2 bases from V and 6 from J, leaving 14 bases between them.